This T cell receptor (beta chain) was profiled in a study of blood T cell repertoires in COVID-19. Across the whole study: Samples came from the United States, Italy and Spain, spanning acute and convalescent COVID-19. PBMCs, B-cell-depleted T cells, or T cells provided the cDNA or gDNA that made up the material.

Original processing methods: Reference gene primer amplification gave estimated nucleated cell counts. Sequenced by immunoSEQ multiplex PCR; TCRdb stores in-frame clones only, minus some. The V and J calls and clone size are taken from that table; D and trimming were inferred from the DNA. The data contain about 170,000 clones, around four fifths of them singletons. Losses at the gene ends were 3 bases for V and 7 bases for J; bases not matched to a gene: 11. Germline V CDR1 and CDR2: MGHDK, SYGVNS. The CDR3 extends over 16 amino acids. Followed longitudinally, the Seattle patients had been enrolled during active infection.

The chain carries TRBV25-1 and TRBJ2-1; 8 bases line up with TRBD1. Material for sequencing was peripheral blood. The sequence derives from a woman aged 80 or older with COVID-19, enrolled during active disease. The CDR3 bases are TGTGCCAGCAGTGACCCTTGGGGGACAGGAAGGAATGAGCAGTTCTTC. This gives the protein CASSDPWGTGRNEQFF.